Listed below are T cell receptor beta chains from one sample, sequenced in a study of T cells in Graves' hyperthyroidism and ophthalmopathy. TCRdb redid the calling of the multiplex PCR reads with MiXCR, one entry per CDR3 protein. This sample carries 300,000 to 450,000 distinct CDR3 sequences, approximately 18% of them seen once, and the ten largest clones take 40% to 45%. The material sequenced was blood. The receptors derive from a man younger than 30 with Graves' ophthalmopathy. Both conserved end residues are part of each CDR3. Each record gives: J gene, V gene, CDR3 protein.

j_gene: TRBJ2-1
v_gene: TRBV7-8
CDR3aa: CASSWTSYNEQFF

j_gene: TRBJ1-6
v_gene: TRBV4-1
CDR3aa: CASSQESGYSPLHF

j_gene: TRBJ2-2
v_gene: TRBV9
CDR3aa: CASRPQGGGNTGELFF

j_gene: TRBJ2-3
v_gene: TRBV12-3/TRBV12-4
CDR3aa: CASSEVRSDTQYF

j_gene: TRBJ1-3
v_gene: TRBV9
CDR3aa: CASSPYRDTYNSGNTIYF

j_gene: TRBJ2-3
v_gene: TRBV19
CDR3aa: CASSARAPEDTQYF

j_gene: TRBJ2-7
v_gene: TRBV5-8
CDR3aa: CASSWGDSYEQYF

j_gene: TRBJ1-5
v_gene: TRBV25-1
CDR3aa: CASSELGVQPQHF

j_gene: TRBJ1-1
v_gene: TRBV27
CDR3aa: CASSLIPRGNTEAFF

j_gene: TRBJ2-1
v_gene: TRBV27
CDR3aa: CASTLSGSYYNEQFF

j_gene: TRBJ2-5
v_gene: TRBV13
CDR3aa: CASSLPGAETQYF

j_gene: TRBJ2-5
v_gene: TRBV5-5
CDR3aa: CASSWGTGGGTQYF

j_gene: TRBJ2-7
v_gene: TRBV5-1
CDR3aa: CASSLLGGEAREQYF

j_gene: TRBJ2-5
v_gene: TRBV7-9
CDR3aa: CASSPDFRLLGEETQYF

j_gene: TRBJ1-5
v_gene: TRBV20-1
CDR3aa: CSARDNFKPQHF

j_gene: TRBJ2-7
v_gene: TRBV3-1
CDR3aa: CASSQVPDRDEQYF

j_gene: TRBJ2-3
v_gene: TRBV5-1
CDR3aa: CASSGGAYTDTQYF

j_gene: TRBJ1-2
v_gene: TRBV6-1
CDR3aa: CASSEGGRGVAPDGYTF

j_gene: TRBJ1-5
v_gene: TRBV27
CDR3aa: CASTRPGTGPPQPQHF

j_gene: TRBJ1-2
v_gene: TRBV11-1
CDR3aa: CASSLNNNYGYTF

j_gene: TRBJ2-5
v_gene: TRBV5-1
CDR3aa: CASSQTTTGGETQYF

j_gene: TRBJ2-5
v_gene: TRBV6-1
CDR3aa: CASRRAGVKETQYF

j_gene: TRBJ2-7
v_gene: TRBV6-1
CDR3aa: CASSSRGVSDEQYF

j_gene: TRBJ2-7
v_gene: TRBV10-2
CDR3aa: CASAGTGVEQYF

j_gene: TRBJ1-6
v_gene: TRBV5-1
CDR3aa: CASSLGTGEYSPLHF

j_gene: TRBJ2-7
v_gene: TRBV3-1
CDR3aa: CASSQEGGYEQYF

j_gene: TRBJ2-3
v_gene: TRBV18
CDR3aa: CASSPVVTGPYSDTQYF

j_gene: TRBJ1-1
v_gene: TRBV27
CDR3aa: CASSWGGQGNTEAFF

j_gene: TRBJ1-5
v_gene: TRBV5-5
CDR3aa: CASSFVQTGINQPQHF

j_gene: TRBJ1-6
v_gene: TRBV7-6
CDR3aa: CASSLGGSAALHF